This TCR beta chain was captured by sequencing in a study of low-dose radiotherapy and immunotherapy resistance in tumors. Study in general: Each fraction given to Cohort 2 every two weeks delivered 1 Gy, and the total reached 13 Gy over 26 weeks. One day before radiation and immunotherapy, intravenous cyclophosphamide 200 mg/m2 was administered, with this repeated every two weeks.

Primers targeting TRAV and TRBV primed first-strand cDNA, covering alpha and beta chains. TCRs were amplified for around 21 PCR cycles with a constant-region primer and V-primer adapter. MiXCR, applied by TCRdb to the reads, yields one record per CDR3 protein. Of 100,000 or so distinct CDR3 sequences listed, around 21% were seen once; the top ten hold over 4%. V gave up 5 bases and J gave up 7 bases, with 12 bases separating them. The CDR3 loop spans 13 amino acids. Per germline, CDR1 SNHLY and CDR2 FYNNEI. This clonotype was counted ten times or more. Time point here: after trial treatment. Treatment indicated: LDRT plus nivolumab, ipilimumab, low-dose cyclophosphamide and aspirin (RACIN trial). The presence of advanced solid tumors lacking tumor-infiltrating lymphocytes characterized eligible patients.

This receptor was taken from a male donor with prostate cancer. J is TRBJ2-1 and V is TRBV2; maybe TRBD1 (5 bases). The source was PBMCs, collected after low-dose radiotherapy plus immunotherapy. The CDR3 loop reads CASSLLQENEQFF. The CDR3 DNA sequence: TGTGCCAGCAGTTTACTACAGGAAAATGAGCAGTTCTTC. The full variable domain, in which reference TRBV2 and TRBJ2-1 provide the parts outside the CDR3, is EPEVTQTPSHQVTQMGQEVILRCVPISNHLYFYWYRQILGQKVEFLVSFYNNEISEKSEIFDDQFSVERPDGSNFTLKIRSTKLEDSAMYFCASSLLQENEQFFGPGTRLTVL.